The present T cell receptor beta chain was sequenced within a study of CD8+ T cells in alopecia areata. Sequencing used cDNA as its template, made by extracting RNA and reverse transcribing it. The data were produced by immunoSEQ multiplex PCR, yet TCRdb's version contains in-frame clones alone and is incomplete. The repertoire includes 120,000 or so clones, less than 50% of them detected once, and roughly a tenth sits in the top ten. This clone was recorded a few times. Antigen specificity is unknown. Findings and caveats of the study: Relative to normal scalp, lesional scalp, especially alopecia totalis/universalis, showed higher clonality.

CDR1 SEHNR and CDR2 FQNEAQ come from the germline V gene (reference sequence). The junction had 6 bases not matched to a gene; V was cut back by 5 bases and J by 1 base. There are 16 residues in the CDR3. Obtained from alopecia areata patients were lesional scalp punch biopsies along with peripheral blood. The rearrangement joins TRBV7-9 to TRBJ2-1, with 9 bases aligning to TRBD1. Material for sequencing was NKG2D-low CD8+ T cells sorted from blood. The TCR sequence derives from a human donor with alopecia areata. CDR3 in DNA: TGTGCCAGCAGCCCATGGGACAGGGAATCCTACAATGAGCAGTTCTTC. As protein: CASSPWDRESYNEQFF.